This T cell receptor beta chain was captured by sequencing in a study of OX40 agonist ivuxolimab in advanced cancers. The V gene's germline CDR1 is KGHSH and CDR2 LQKENI. Trimming removed 6 bases at V and 2 bases at J, with 11 bases between. The length of the CDR3 is 14 residues. Data came from immunoSEQ multiplex PCR; TCRdb stores just in-frame clones and leaves some out. The table has fewer than 75,000 clones, over 80% seen once; the top ten hold 3.5% to 5%. V gene TRBV18 combines with J gene TRBJ1-5, with D possibly matching TRBD1 (6 bases). Here the sequenced sample was CD4+ or CD8+ T cells sorted from blood, taken in a trial of the OX40 agonist ivuxolimab. This receptor was obtained from an adult with an advanced solid tumor such as melanoma, head and neck, liver or kidney cancer. CDR3 sequence (DNA): TGTGCCAGCTCCACAGGGTTGGGCAATCAGCCCCAGCATTTT. Its translation: CASSTGLGNQPQHF. Looking up the rest from reference TRBV18 and TRBJ1-5 gives the full variable domain: NAGVMQNPRHLVRRRGQEARLRCSPMKGHSHVYWYRQLPEEGLKFMVYLQKENIIDESGMPKERFSAEFPKEGPSILRIQQVVRGDSAAYFCASSTGLGNQPQHFGDGTRLSIL.